The rows below give T cell receptor beta chains drawn from one sample of a study of T cells after yellow fever vaccination. TCRdb passed the 5' RACE reads through MiXCR, listing each CDR3 protein once. The sample lists some 340,000 distinct CDR3 sequences, 4.1% occurring once. Sequenced material: PBMCs, taken 5 days after the yellow fever booster vaccination. These receptors were collected from a man younger than 30 who received the YFV17D yellow fever vaccine. Each CDR3 is given without its conserved first and last residue.

J	length	V	CDR3
TRBJ1-5	12	TRBV18	ASSQGGFGQPQH
TRBJ1-5	13	TRBV7-9	ASSLGSGQGQPQH
TRBJ2-2	13	TRBV5-1	ASSSQGLITGELF
TRBJ2-5	13	TRBV6-1	ASSAYTGGQETQY
TRBJ2-5	11	TRBV28	ASSDRVPETQY
TRBJ1-4	12	TRBV30	AWNREQGSGELF
TRBJ1-6	13	TRBV4-3	ASSQDRAGTSPLH
TRBJ1-3	12	TRBV7-6	ASSSTGAGNTIY
TRBJ1-2	11	TRBV5-4	ASSQTLDYGYT
TRBJ1-1	12	TRBV5-1	ASSLRWGGTEAF
TRBJ1-1	11	TRBV5-1	ASSEQEGAEAF
TRBJ2-7	11	TRBV7-2	ASSFRGAYEQY
TRBJ1-3	12	TRBV2	ASGDRSSGNTIY
TRBJ2-5	14	TRBV5-4	ASSWTGTEGRETQY
TRBJ1-6	10	TRBV7-2	ASSLEYSPLH
TRBJ1-6	15	TRBV4-3	ASSQDLRGTYNSPLH
TRBJ1-5	14	TRBV28	ASSLVTGDVGQPQH
TRBJ2-4	12	TRBV11-2	ASSLWAAGNIQY
TRBJ2-7	13	TRBV7-9	ASSLLSATGWEQY
TRBJ2-1	12	TRBV5-6	ASTPKKRYNEQF
TRBJ1-1	12	TRBV7-2	ASSLVPGSTEAF